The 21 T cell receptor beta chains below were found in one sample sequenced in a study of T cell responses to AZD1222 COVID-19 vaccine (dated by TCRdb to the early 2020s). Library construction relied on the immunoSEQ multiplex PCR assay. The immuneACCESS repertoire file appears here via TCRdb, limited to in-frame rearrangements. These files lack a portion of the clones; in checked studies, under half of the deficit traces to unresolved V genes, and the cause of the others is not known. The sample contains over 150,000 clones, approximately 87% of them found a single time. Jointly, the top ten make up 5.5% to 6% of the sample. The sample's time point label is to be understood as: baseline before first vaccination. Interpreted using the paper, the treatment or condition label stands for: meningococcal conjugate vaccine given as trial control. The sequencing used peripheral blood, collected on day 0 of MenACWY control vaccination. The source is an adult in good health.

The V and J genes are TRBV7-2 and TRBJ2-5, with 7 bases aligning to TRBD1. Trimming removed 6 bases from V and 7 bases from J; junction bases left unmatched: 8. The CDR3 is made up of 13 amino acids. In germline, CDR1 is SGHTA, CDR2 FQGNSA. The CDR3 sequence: CASSPGQVGTQYF. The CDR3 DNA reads TGTGCCAGCAGTCCAGGACAGGTCGGGACCCAGTACTTC.

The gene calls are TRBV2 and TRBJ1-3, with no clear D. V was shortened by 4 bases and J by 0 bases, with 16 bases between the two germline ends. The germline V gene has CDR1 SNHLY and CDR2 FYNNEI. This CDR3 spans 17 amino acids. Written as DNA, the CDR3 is TGTGCCAGCAGTGGGTACCGCGTCACCAGCTCTGGAAACACCATATATTTT. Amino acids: CASSGYRVTSSGNTIYF.

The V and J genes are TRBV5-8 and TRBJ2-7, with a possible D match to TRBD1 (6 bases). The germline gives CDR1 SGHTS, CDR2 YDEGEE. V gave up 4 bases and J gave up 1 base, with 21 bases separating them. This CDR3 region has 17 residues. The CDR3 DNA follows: TGTGCCAGCAGCCCAACGGTAAAAGACAGGTTTTCCTACGAGCAGTACTTC. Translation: CASSPTVKDRFSYEQYF.

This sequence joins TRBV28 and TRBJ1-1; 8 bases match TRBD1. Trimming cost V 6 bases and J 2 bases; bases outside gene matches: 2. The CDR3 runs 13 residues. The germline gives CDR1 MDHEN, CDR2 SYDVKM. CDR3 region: CASRDRGNTEAFF. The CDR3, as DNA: TGTGCCAGCAGAGACAGGGGAAACACTGAAGCTTTCTTT.

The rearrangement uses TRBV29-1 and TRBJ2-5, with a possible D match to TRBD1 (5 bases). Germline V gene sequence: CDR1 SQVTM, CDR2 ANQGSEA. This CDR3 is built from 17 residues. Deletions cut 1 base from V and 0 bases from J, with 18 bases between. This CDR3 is CSVEGGYRSSYQETQYF. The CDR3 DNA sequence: TGCAGCGTTGAAGGTGGTTACAGGTCCTCGTACCAAGAGACCCAGTACTTC.

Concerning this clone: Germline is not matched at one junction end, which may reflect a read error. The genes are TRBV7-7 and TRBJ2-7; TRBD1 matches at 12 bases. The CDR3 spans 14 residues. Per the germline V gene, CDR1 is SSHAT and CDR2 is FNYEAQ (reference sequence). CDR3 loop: CASSSGQGAGQQYF. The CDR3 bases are TGTGCTAGCAGCTCGGGACAGGGGGCCGGGCAGCAGTACTTC.

The CDR3 reads CASSFGVSGELFF. CDR3 bases: TGTGCCAGCAGCTTTGGGGTTTCCGGGGAGCTGTTTTTT. This chain connects TRBV5-6 to TRBJ2-2; D is undetermined. Trimming cost V 2 bases and J 6 bases, with 8 bases left between them. The V gene's germline CDR1 is SGHDT and CDR2 YYEEEE. This CDR3 has 13 amino acids.

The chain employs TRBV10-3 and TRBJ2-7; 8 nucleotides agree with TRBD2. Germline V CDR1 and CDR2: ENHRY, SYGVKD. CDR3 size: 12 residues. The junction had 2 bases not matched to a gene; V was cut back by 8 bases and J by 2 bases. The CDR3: CAIGTRTYEQYF. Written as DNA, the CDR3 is TGTGCCATCGGGACTAGAACCTACGAGCAGTACTTC.

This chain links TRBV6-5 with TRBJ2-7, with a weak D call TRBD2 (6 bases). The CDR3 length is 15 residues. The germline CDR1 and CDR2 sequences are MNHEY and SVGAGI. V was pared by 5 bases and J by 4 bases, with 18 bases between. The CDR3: CASSPTGLQVYEQYV. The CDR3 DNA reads TGTGCCAGCAGTCCTACGGGACTTCAGGTATACGAGCAGTACGTC.

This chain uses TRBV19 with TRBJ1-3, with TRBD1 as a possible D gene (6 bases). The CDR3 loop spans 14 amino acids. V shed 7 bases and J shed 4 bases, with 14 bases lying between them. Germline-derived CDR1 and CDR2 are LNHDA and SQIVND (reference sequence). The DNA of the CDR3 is TGTGCCAGTACGGAGGGGGTGAGAGGAAACACCATATATTTT. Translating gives CASTEGVRGNTIYF.

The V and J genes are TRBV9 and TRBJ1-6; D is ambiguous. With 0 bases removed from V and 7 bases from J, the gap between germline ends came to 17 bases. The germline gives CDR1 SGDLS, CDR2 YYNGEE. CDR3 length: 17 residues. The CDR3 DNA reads TGTGCCAGCAGCGTAGCCCCCACACCAGGTCTAAATTCACCCCTCCACTTT. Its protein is CASSVAPTPGLNSPLHF.

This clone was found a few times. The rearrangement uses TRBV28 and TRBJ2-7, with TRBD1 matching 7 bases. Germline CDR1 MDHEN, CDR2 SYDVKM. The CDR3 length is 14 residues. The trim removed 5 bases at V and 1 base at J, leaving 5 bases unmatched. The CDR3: CASSRPGQSYEQYV. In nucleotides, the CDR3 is TGTGCCAGCAGTCGCCCGGGACAGTCCTACGAGCAGTACGTC.

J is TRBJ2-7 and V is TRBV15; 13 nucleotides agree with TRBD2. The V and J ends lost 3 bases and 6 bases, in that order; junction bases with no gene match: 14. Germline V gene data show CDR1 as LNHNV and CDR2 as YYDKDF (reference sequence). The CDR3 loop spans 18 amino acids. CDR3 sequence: CATSSPRTSGRTGAEQYF. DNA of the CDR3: TGTGCCACCAGCAGTCCTCGGACTAGCGGGAGAACCGGAGCCGAGCAGTACTTC.

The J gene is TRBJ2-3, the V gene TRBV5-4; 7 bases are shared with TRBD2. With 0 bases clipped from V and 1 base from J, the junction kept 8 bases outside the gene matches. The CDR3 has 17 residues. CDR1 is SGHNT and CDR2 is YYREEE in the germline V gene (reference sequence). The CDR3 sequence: CASSLEFLAEGTDTQYF. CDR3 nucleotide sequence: TGTGCCAGCAGCTTGGAGTTCCTAGCGGAGGGCACAGATACGCAGTATTTT. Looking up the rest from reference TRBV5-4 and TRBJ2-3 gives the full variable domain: ETGVTQSPTHLIKTRGQQVTLRCSSQSGHNTVSWYQQALGQGPQFIFQYYREEENGRGNFPPRFSGLQFPNYSSELNVNALELDDSALYLCASSLEFLAEGTDTQYFGPGTRLTVL.

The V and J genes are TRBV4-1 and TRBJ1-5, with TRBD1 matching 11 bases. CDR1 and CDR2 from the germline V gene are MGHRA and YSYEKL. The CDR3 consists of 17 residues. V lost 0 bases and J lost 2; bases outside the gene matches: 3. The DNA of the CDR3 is TGCGCCAGCAGCCAAGATTGGGACAGGGGGGGCAATCAGCCCCAGCATTTT. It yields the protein CASSQDWDRGGNQPQHF.

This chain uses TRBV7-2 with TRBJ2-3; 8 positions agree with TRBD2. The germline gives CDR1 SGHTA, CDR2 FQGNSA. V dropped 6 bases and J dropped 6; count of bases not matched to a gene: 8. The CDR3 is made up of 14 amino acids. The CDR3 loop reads CASSASGGRDTQYF. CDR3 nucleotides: TGTGCCAGCAGTGCCAGCGGGGGACGGGATACGCAGTATTTT. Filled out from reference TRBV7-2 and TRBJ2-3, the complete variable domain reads GAGVSQSPSNKVTEKGKDVELRCDPISGHTALYWYRQSLGQGLEFLIYFQGNSAPDKSGLPSDRFSAERTGGSVSTLTIQRTQQEDSAVYLCASSASGGRDTQYFGPGTRLTVL.

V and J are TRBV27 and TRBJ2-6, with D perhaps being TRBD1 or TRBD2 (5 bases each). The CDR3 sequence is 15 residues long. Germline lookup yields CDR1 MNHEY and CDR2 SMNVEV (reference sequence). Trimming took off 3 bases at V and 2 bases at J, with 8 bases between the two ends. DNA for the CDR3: TGTGCCAGCAGTTTTATGGGGGCTGGGGCCAACGTCCTGACTTTC. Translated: CASSFMGAGANVLTF.

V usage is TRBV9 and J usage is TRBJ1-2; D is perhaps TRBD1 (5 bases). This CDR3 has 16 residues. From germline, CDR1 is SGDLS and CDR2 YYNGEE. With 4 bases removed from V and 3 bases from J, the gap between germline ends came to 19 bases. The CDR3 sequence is CASSRTTVLTYYGYTF. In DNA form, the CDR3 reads TGTGCCAGCAGCCGAACGACAGTCCTGACTTACTATGGCTACACCTTC.

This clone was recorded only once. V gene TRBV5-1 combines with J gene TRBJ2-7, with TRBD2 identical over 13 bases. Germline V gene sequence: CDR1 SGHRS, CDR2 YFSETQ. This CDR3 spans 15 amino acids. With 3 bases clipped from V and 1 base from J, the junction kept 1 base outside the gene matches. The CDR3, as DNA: TGCGCCAGCAGCTGGACTAGCGGGAGTTCCTACGAGCAGTACTTC. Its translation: CASSWTSGSSYEQYF.

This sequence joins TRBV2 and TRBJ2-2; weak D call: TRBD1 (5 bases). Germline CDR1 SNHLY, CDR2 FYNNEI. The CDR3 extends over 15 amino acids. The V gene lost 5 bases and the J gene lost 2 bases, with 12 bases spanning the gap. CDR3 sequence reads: CASSPQGENTGELFF. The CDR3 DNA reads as TGTGCCAGCAGTCCCCAAGGGGAAAACACCGGGGAGCTGTTTTTT.

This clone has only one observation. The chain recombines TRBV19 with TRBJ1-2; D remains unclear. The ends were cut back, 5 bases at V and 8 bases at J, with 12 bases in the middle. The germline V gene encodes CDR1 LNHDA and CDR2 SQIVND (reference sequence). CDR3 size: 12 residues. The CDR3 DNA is TGTGCCAGTAGTCAGAGGGTGGGAGGCTACACCTTC. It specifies CASSQRVGGYTF.